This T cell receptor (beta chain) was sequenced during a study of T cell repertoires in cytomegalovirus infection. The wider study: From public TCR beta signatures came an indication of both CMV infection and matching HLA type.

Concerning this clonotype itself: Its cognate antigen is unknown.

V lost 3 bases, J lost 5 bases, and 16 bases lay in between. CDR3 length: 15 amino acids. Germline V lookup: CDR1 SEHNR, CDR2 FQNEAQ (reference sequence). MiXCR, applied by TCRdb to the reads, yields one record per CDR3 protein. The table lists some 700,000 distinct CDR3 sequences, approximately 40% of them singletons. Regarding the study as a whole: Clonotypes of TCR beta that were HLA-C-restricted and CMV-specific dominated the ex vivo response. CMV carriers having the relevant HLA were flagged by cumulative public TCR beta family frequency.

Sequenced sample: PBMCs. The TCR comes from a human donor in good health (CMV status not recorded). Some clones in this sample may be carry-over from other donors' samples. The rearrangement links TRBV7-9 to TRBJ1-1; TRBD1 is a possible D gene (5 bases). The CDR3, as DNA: TGTGCCAGCAGCTTGGCGATGGGGGGTCGGACTGAAGCTTTCTTT. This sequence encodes CASSLAMGGRTEAFF.